The present T cell receptor beta chain was sequenced within a study of blood T cell repertoires in COVID-19. Background on the study: From the United States, Italy and Spain came samples of acute and convalescent COVID-19. Sources were T cells, B-cell-depleted T cells, or PBMCs; the material itself was cDNA or gDNA.

The length of the CDR3 is 13 residues. V shed 1 base and J shed 10 bases, with 11 bases lying between them. Germline CDR1 LGHDT, CDR2 YNNKEL (reference sequence). Original methodology: Reference gene primers were amplified, and this amplification served to estimate nucleated cell counts. This table comes from immunoSEQ multiplex PCR, and its TCRdb copy is limited to in-frame clones, with some not included. That table furnishes V, J and clone size, whereas the DNA furnished D and trimming. The data show about 59,000 clones, about 78% seen once. The TCR comes from a man older than 75 with acute or convalescent COVID-19. The genes are TRBV3-1 (or the pseudogene TRBV3-2) and TRBJ2-1, with TRBD2 as a possible D gene (6 bases). The sequencing sample was made of peripheral blood. The CDR3: CASSQGGESEQFF. As DNA, the CDR3 is TGTGCCAGCAGCCAAGGGGGGGAGAGCGAGCAGTTCTTC.